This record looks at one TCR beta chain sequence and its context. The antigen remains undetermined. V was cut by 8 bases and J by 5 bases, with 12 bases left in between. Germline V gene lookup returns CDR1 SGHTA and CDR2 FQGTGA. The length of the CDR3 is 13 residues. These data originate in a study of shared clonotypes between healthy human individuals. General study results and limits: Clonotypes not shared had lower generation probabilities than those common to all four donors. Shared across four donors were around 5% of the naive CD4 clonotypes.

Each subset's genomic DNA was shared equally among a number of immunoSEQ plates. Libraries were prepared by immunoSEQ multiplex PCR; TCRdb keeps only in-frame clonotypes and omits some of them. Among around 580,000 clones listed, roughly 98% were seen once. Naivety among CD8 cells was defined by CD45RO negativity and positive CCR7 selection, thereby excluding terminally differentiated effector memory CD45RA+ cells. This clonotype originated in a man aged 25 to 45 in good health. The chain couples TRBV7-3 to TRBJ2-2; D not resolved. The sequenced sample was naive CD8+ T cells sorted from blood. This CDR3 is CASGWGSTGELFF. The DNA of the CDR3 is TGTGCCAGCGGTTGGGGATCTACCGGGGAGCTGTTTTTT. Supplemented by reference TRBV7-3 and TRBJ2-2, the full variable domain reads GAGVSQTPSNKVTEKGKYVELRCDPISGHTALYWYRQSLGQGPEFLIYFQGTGAADDSGLPNDRFFAVRPEGSVSTLKIQRTERGDSAVYLCASGWGSTGELFFGEGSRLTVL.